This TCR beta chain derives from a study of blood T cell repertoires in COVID-19. On the study more broadly: Sites across the United States, Italy and Spain contributed samples from acute and convalescent COVID-19. Sample material is recorded as cDNA or gDNA derived from T cells, B-cell-depleted T cells, or PBMCs.

Original data processing: Counts of nucleated cells, estimated from reference gene primer amplification, were obtained. Profiling relied on immunoSEQ multiplex PCR, and the TCRdb table lists in-frame clones only, not all of them. V, J and clone size are those of that table, while D and trimming were read from the DNA. The profile shows over 300,000 clones, roughly 89% of them singletons. The CDR3 contains 15 residues. The germline V gene encodes CDR1 SGHRS and CDR2 YFSETQ. Trimming took 0 bases from V and 2 from J, leaving 12 bases between them. This receptor was taken from a man aged 18 to 35 with active or convalescent COVID-19. Sequences were obtained from peripheral blood. V usage is TRBV5-1 and J usage is TRBJ2-7; perhaps TRBD2 as D (6 bases). This CDR3 reads CASSLDARDPYEQYF. CDR3 sequence (DNA): TGCGCCAGCAGCTTGGATGCGCGGGACCCCTACGAGCAGTACTTC. Based on the CDR3 plus reference TRBV5-1 and TRBJ2-7, the full variable domain is KAGVTQTPRYLIKTRGQQVTLSCSPISGHRSVSWYQQTPGQGLQFLFEYFSETQRNKGNFPGRFSGRQFSNSRSEMNVSTLELGDSALYLCASSLDARDPYEQYFGPGTRLTVT.